The 15 T cell receptor beta chains given below trace back to one sample, sequenced in a study of early T cells in non-severe SARS-CoV-2 infection. TCRdb reprocessed the 5' RACE reads via MiXCR and lists one record per CDR3 protein. The sample consists of around 52,000 distinct CDR3 sequences, around 10% of them appearing once. The source material was whole blood. All receptors derive from an adult who was a healthcare worker with PCR-confirmed SARS-CoV-2 infection or an uninfected control (not recorded which).

The J gene is TRBJ2-2, the V gene TRBV7-9; D may be TRBD1 or TRBD2 (5 bases each). Looked up from germline, CDR1 is SEHNR and CDR2 is FQNEAQ (reference sequence). With 11 bases removed from V and 3 bases from J, the gap between germline ends came to 31 bases. The CDR3 runs 19 residues. The CDR3 bases are TGTGCCCGACCGAGGGACGGCAGGGCCCCGGGTTTCGACACCGGGGAGCTGTTTTTT. Protein product: CARPRDGRAPGFDTGELFF.

This clonotype came up many times. Sequence at one end of the junction differs from germline and may be a read error. The V gene is TRBV24-1, the J gene TRBJ1-1; D is uncertain. This CDR3 comprises 13 residues. CDR1 and CDR2 (germline): KGHDR, SFDVKD. CDR3 DNA sequence: TGTGCCACCAGTTCTCGGCAGAGCACTGAAGCTTTTTTT. Protein product: CATSSRQSTEAFF.

This clonotype was observed a few times. This rearrangement joins TRBV6-2 or TRBV6-3 to TRBJ2-3; D gene uncertain. Germline V gene data show CDR1 as MNHEY and CDR2 as SVGEGT. Trimming shortened V by 0 bases and J by 4 bases, and 5 bases separated the two germline ends. CDR3 size: 13 residues. The CDR3 reads CASSYSLADTQYF. In DNA form, the CDR3 reads TGTGCCAGCAGTTACTCGTTGGCAGATACGCAGTATTTT.

This chain uses TRBV4-1 with TRBJ2-7, with D perhaps TRBD2 (5 bases). V lost 3 bases and J 4 bases, leaving 10 bases between the germline ends. CDR1 and CDR2 (germline): MGHRA, YSYEKL. This CDR3 contains 13 residues. CDR3 in DNA: TGCGCCAGCAGCCAGAAATCGGGGTACGAGCAGTACTTC. This codes for CASSQKSGYEQYF.

The rearrangement joins TRBV7-2 to TRBJ2-4; 11 positions match TRBD2. Germline CDR1 is SGHTA and CDR2 is FQGNSA. CDR3 length equals 17 residues. The V gene end was trimmed by 5 bases and the J gene end by 8 bases; junction bases not matched to a gene: 14. CDR3 DNA: TGTGCCAGCAGCCCTGGACGAGGGACTAGCGGTCGCCACATTCAGTACTTC. As protein: CASSPGRGTSGRHIQYF.

A note on this clonotype: One end of the junction fails to match germline, which may point to a read error. This sequence joins TRBV2 and TRBJ2-1; D unresolved. This CDR3 is built from 14 residues. The germline V gene has CDR1 SNHLY and CDR2 FYNNEI. For the CDR3, the DNA is TGTACCAGCAGTGATACCGGGCCCGGCGGTGAGCAGTTCTTC. Encoded protein: CTSSDTGPGGEQFF.

V and J are TRBV7-2 and TRBJ2-2; unclear D gene. The germline V and J ends were trimmed by 0 bases and 2 bases, with 7 bases remaining between them. CDR3 length equals 15 residues. Per the germline V gene, CDR1 is SGHTA and CDR2 is FQGNSA. DNA for the CDR3: TGTGCCAGCAGCTTAGCCGGAGTAAACACCGGGGAGCTGTTTTTT. Its protein product is CASSLAGVNTGELFF.

J is TRBJ2-3 and V is TRBV20-1, with 9 bases matching TRBD2. V lost 0 bases, J lost 2 bases, and 9 bases stayed unmatched. The CDR3 spans 17 residues. Per germline, CDR1 DFQATT and CDR2 SNEGSKA (reference sequence). The CDR3 region is CSARDQDRTSDTDTQYF. In DNA form, the CDR3 reads TGCAGTGCTAGAGATCAGGACAGGACTAGCGACACAGATACGCAGTATTTT.

This clonotype was counted many times. The chain employs TRBV7-2 and TRBJ1-5; D gene uncertain. V lost 5 bases to trimming and J lost 6 bases, with 8 bases between them. This CDR3 spans 12 amino acids. In germline, CDR1 is SGHTA, CDR2 FQGNSA. CDR3 DNA sequence: TGTGCCAGCAGCCCCCGCGGTCAGCCCCAGCATTTT. Encoded protein: CASSPRGQPQHF. Using reference TRBV7-2 and TRBJ1-5 for the parts outside the CDR3, the full variable domain is GAGVSQSPSNKVTEKGKDVELRCDPISGHTALYWYRQSLGQGLEFLIYFQGNSAPDKSGLPSDRFSAERTGGSVSTLTIQRTQQEDSAVYLCASSPRGQPQHFGDGTRLSIL.

The rearrangement uses TRBV5-4 and TRBJ2-5; D uncertain. From germline, CDR1 is SGHNT and CDR2 YYREEE (reference sequence). This CDR3 has 13 amino acids. The V end was cut by 4 bases, the J end by 5 bases, with 12 bases between. CDR3 coding DNA: TGTGCCAGCAGCCCGTGGGATCAGGAGACCCAGTACTTC. This codes for CASSPWDQETQYF. The entire variable domain, with the rest obtained from reference TRBV5-4 and TRBJ2-5, is as follows: ETGVTQSPTHLIKTRGQQVTLRCSSQSGHNTVSWYQQALGQGPQFIFQYYREEENGRGNFPPRFSGLQFPNYSSELNVNALELDDSALYLCASSPWDQETQYFGPGTRLLVL.

This clonotype showed up many times. The chain uses TRBV4-2 and TRBJ2-2, with D possibly TRBD2 on 6 matching bases. The germline gives CDR1 LGHNA, CDR2 YNFKEQ. The CDR3 is 17 amino acids. The V end lost 5 bases, the J end lost 0 bases, and 16 bases lay between the germline ends. Here the CDR3 DNA reads TGTGCCAGCAGCTTACTGGCACTAGCCTCGAACACCGGGGAGCTGTTTTTT. Amino acid sequence: CASSLLALASNTGELFF.

This chain uses TRBV5-1 with TRBJ1-2; 7 bases fit TRBD1. Unmatched junction bases numbered 10, after V lost 4 bases and J lost 4 bases. The CDR3 runs 15 residues. Germline V gene lookup returns CDR1 SGHRS and CDR2 YFSETQ. CDR3 nucleotides: TGCGCCAGCAGCACAACCACAGGGGAGGCCTATGGCTACACCTTC. Translation: CASSTTTGEAYGYTF. Drawing the rest from reference TRBV5-1 and TRBJ1-2, the complete variable domain is KAGVTQTPRYLIKTRGQQVTLSCSPISGHRSVSWYQQTPGQGLQFLFEYFSETQRNKGNFPGRFSGRQFSNSRSEMNVSTLELGDSALYLCASSTTTGEAYGYTFGSGTRLTVV.

The chain recombines TRBV12-3 or TRBV12-4 with TRBJ2-4; the match to TRBD1 covers 9 bases. The J segment lost 5 bases and the V segment lost 10 bases, leaving 3 bases of the junction unmatched. This CDR3 region has 12 residues. The CDR3 here is CANGDRENIQYF. CDR3 sequence (DNA): TGTGCCAATGGGGACAGGGAAAACATTCAGTACTTC.

This clonotype was observed many times. The chain joins TRBV11-2 to TRBJ2-7; TRBD2 matches 8 bases. Germline-derived CDR1 and CDR2 are SGHAT and FQNNGV. Trimming cost V 5 bases and J 2 bases; bases outside gene matches: 8. The CDR3 covers 15 residues. Here the CDR3 reads CASSPDPAGAYEQYF. For the CDR3, the DNA is TGTGCCAGCAGCCCAGATCCAGCGGGGGCCTACGAGCAGTACTTC. The variable domain in full, with the rest retrieved from reference TRBV11-2 and TRBJ2-7, is EAGVAQSPRYKIIEKRQSVAFWCNPISGHATLYWYQQILGQGPKLLIQFQNNGVVDDSQLPKDRFSAERLKGVDSTLKIQPAKLEDSAVYLCASSPDPAGAYEQYFGPGTRLTVT.

This clonotype was detected only a few times. The J gene is TRBJ2-3, the V gene TRBV9; D is perhaps TRBD2 (6 bases). The CDR3 spans 16 residues. CDR1 and CDR2 (germline): SGDLS, YYNGEE. Trimming removed 2 bases from V and 3 bases from J, with 16 bases in between. CDR3 sequence reads: CASSVGVGGGTDTQYF. CDR3 in DNA: TGTGCCAGCAGCGTGGGGGTAGGTGGAGGGACAGATACGCAGTATTTT.